What follows are 10 T cell receptor beta chains derived from one specimen sequenced in a study of shared clonotypes between healthy human individuals. Sequencing used immunoSEQ multiplex PCR; TCRdb keeps in-frame clones, though not all of them. The data hold about 980,000 clones, with approximately 80% observed a single time. The sample comprised memory CD4+ T cells sorted from blood. The subset: CD45RA-negative fraction. All receptors come from a man aged 18 to 30 in good health.

The chain recombines TRBV2 with TRBJ2-1; D perhaps matches TRBD2 (5 bases). V was clipped by 9 bases and J by 1 base, with 10 bases between them. Germline CDR1 and CDR2: SNHLY and FYNNEI. This CDR3 comprises 13 residues. The CDR3 spells CASNGESYNEQFF. CDR3 in DNA: TGTGCCAGTAACGGGGAGTCCTACAATGAGCAGTTCTTC.

The V call is TRBV18, the J call TRBJ2-7, with D perhaps given as TRBD1 or TRBD2 (5 bases each). V was clipped by 4 bases and J by 3 bases, with 10 bases between them. The germline gives CDR1 KGHSH, CDR2 LQKENI. This CDR3 is built from 13 residues. DNA of the CDR3: TGTGCCAGCTCACAGGGACGGTACTACGAGCAGTACTTC. Translating gives CASSQGRYYEQYF.

This rearrangement joins TRBV6-5 to TRBJ1-2; D possibly corresponds to TRBD1 (5 bases). This CDR3 region has 14 residues. Per germline, CDR1 MNHEY and CDR2 SVGAGI. Trimming shortened V by 7 bases and J by 6 bases, and 18 bases separated the two germline ends. This chain's CDR3 is CASIPRQLQDGYTF. The CDR3 DNA reads as TGTGCCAGCATTCCAAGACAGTTACAGGATGGCTACACCTTC.

The chain joins TRBV4-2 to TRBJ2-7, with D possibly being TRBD1 or TRBD2 (6 bases each). V was cut by 6 bases and J by 6 bases, with 18 bases left in between. Germline CDR1 is LGHNA and CDR2 is YNFKEQ. The CDR3 is 14 residues long. The CDR3 protein is CASSRRAGDGEQYF. In DNA, the CDR3 is TGTGCCAGCAGTCGGAGGGCAGGGGATGGCGAGCAGTACTTC.

This chain uses TRBV6-5 with TRBJ2-7; possibly TRBD1 or TRBD2 for D (6 bases each). V was clipped by 10 bases and J by 3 bases, with 16 bases between them. The germline gives CDR1 MNHEY, CDR2 SVGAGI. This CDR3 comprises 13 residues. DNA for the CDR3: TGTGCCACCGAGGTTGAGGGGGGCTACGAGCAGTACTTC. It specifies CATEVEGGYEQYF.

The rearrangement uses TRBV30 and TRBJ2-7; TRBD1 aligns across 11 bases. Trimming cost V 0 bases and J 5 bases; bases outside gene matches: 3. Germline CDR1 GTSNPN, CDR2 SVGIG (reference sequence). CDR3 length: 14 amino acids. The CDR3 bases are TGTGCCTGGAGTGTTGGGACAGGGGGGGACGAGCAGTACTTC. The encoded protein is CAWSVGTGGDEQYF.

The genes are TRBV10-3 and TRBJ2-7; possibly TRBD1 for D (6 bases). V was cut by 10 bases and J by 2 bases, with 12 bases left in between. Germline CDR1 is ENHRY and CDR2 is SYGVKD. The CDR3 runs 12 residues. The CDR3 protein is CATEGDAYEQYF. CDR3 DNA sequence: TGTGCCACTGAGGGGGATGCCTACGAGCAGTACTTC.

The table lists this clone with a count of one. This chain links TRBV7-9 with TRBJ2-5; TRBD2 might be the D (6 bases). Germline V gives CDR1 SEHNR, CDR2 FQNEAQ (reference sequence). CDR3 length: 13 residues. Trimming left V 6 bases short and J 5 bases short, with 13 bases between. CDR3: CASRKRGWETQYF. CDR3 coding DNA: TGTGCCAGCAGGAAACGGGGGTGGGAGACCCAGTACTTC.

This clone was seen just once. The chain couples TRBV28 to TRBJ2-7; 9 nucleotides agree with TRBD1. The CDR3 totals 15 residues. Germline CDR1 MDHEN, CDR2 SYDVKM. The ends lost 5 bases at V and 5 bases at J; junction bases unmatched: 10. CDR3 protein: CASSTGTGSLHEQYF. The DNA for the CDR3 is TGTGCCAGCAGTACTGGGACAGGGAGCCTCCACGAGCAGTACTTC.

The rearrangement links TRBV5-1 to TRBJ2-2, with 11 bases matching TRBD2. With V trimmed by 3 bases and J by 5 bases, 6 bases remained unmatched. Germline CDR1 is SGHRS and CDR2 is YFSETQ. The CDR3 has 16 residues. The CDR3 coding sequence is TGCGCCAGCAGCTCTATCCTAGCGGGAGGAACCGGGGAGCTGTTTTTT. Translating it yields CASSSILAGGTGELFF.